This T cell receptor beta chain was recorded in a study of regulatory T cells in long-lasting Graves disease. This clonotype occurred many times. The germline V gene has CDR1 SGHVS and CDR2 FQNEAQ. V lost 4 bases and J 9 bases, leaving 13 bases between the germline ends. The CDR3 sequence is 12 residues long. Regarding time point: newly diagnosed GD, antithyroid drugs for less than 3 months. After RNA was extracted from PBMCs, the TCR library was made from it. The authors built TCR beta libraries using iRepertoire HTBI primers and Arm-PCR of CDR3 regions. MiXCR was run by TCRdb on the multiplex PCR reads, yielding one entry per CDR3 protein. The repertoire holds fewer than 500,000 distinct CDR3 sequences, 16% seen once, with 12% in the top ten. A further study also used this sample, focusing on T cells in Graves' hyperthyroidism and ophthalmopathy. That work adds: Among the patients, aged 18 to 65, hyperthyroidism was newly diagnosed and had lasted under 2 months.

The source was peripheral blood mononuclear cells (PBMCs), collected at new diagnosis, from a patient treated with antithyroid drugs. The clonotype originates from a man aged 35-49 years with Graves disease. V usage is TRBV7-8 and J usage is TRBJ2-7, with TRBD1 as a possible D gene (5 bases). The CDR3 protein is CASSSHPGPQYF. The CDR3 DNA reads TGTGCCAGCAGCTCCCACCCAGGGCCGCAGTACTTC.